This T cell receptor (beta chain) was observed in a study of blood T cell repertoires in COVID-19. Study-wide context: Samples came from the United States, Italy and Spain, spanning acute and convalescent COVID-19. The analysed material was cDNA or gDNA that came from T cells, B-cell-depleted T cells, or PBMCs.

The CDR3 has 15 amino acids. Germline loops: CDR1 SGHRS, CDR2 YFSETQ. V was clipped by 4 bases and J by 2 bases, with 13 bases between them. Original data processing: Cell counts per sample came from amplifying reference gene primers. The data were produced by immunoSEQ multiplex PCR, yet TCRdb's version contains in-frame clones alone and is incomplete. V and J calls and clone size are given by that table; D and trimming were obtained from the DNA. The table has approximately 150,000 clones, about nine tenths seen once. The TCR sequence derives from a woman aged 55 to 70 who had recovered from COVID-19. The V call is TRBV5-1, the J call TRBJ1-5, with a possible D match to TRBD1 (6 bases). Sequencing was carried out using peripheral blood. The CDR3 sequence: CASSMSGEGNQPQHF. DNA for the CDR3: TGCGCCAGCAGCATGTCAGGGGAAGGCAATCAGCCCCAGCATTTT.